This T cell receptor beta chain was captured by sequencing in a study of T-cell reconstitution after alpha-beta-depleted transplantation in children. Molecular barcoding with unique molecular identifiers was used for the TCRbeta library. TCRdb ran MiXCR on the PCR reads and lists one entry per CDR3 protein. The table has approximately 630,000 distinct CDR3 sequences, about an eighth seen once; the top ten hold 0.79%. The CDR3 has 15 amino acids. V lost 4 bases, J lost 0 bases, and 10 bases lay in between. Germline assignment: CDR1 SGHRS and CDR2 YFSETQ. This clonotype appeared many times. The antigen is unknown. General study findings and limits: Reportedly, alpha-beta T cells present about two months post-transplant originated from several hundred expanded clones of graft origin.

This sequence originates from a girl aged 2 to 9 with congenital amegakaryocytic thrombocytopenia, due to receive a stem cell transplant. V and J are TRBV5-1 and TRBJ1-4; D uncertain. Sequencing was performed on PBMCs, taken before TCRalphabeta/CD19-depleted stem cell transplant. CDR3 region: CASSGPGATNEKLFF. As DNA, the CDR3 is TGCGCCAGCAGCGGACCAGGAGCAACTAATGAAAAACTGTTTTTT.